The 21 T cell receptor beta chains given below trace back to one sample, sequenced in a study of T cells in Graves' hyperthyroidism and ophthalmopathy. Amplification of TCR beta CDR3 regions was performed using RNA transcripts as template. HTBI primers were employed in a first-round RT-PCR of the TCR CDR3. TCRdb ran MiXCR on the multiplex PCR reads and lists one entry per CDR3 protein. The sample holds around 700,000 distinct CDR3 sequences, about 17% seen once. Sequencing was done on a sample of blood. These receptors all stem from a woman between 45 and 65 years old with Graves' hyperthyroidism that later progressed to Graves' ophthalmopathy.

This clonotype was detected many times. J is TRBJ2-5 and V is TRBV20-1; no clear D. The CDR3 consists of 13 residues. CDR1 and CDR2 (germline): DFQATT, SNEGSKA (reference sequence). V lost 1 base and J lost 5, with 11 bases in between. CDR3 DNA: TGCAGTGCTAGAGTTGCCGGGTCGGAGACCCAGTACTTC. Translated: CSARVAGSETQYF.

The V and J genes are TRBV5-5 and TRBJ1-4; D ambiguous. CDR1 is SGHKS, CDR2 YYEKEE, per germline (reference sequence). The CDR3 runs 15 residues. V was clipped by 4 bases and J by 3 bases, with 13 bases between them. The CDR3 reads CASSPPGLPNEKLFF. DNA for the CDR3: TGTGCCAGCAGCCCCCCCGGGCTCCCTAATGAAAAACTGTTTTTT.

This clonotype was recorded many times. CDR3 loop: CASSLGRLSYNEQFF. For the CDR3, the DNA is TGTGCCAGCAGCTTAGGCCGCCTAAGCTACAATGAGCAGTTCTTC. V is TRBV11-2 and J is TRBJ2-1, with no clear D. Germline CDR1 SGHAT, CDR2 FQNNGV. V lost 1 base, J lost 3 bases, and 10 bases lay in between. The CDR3 totals 15 residues.

This clonotype was found a few times. The chain couples TRBV29-1 to TRBJ2-1; 7 bases map to TRBD1. Per the germline V gene, CDR1 is SQVTM and CDR2 is ANQGSEA. CDR3 length: 15 amino acids. V lost 0 bases, J lost 7 bases, and 9 bases stayed unmatched. CDR3 region: CSVEDRGGLRNEQFF. The CDR3 nucleotides read TGCAGCGTTGAAGATCGAGGGGGCCTGAGGAATGAGCAGTTCTTC.

This clonotype came up a few times. This sequence joins TRBV20-1 and TRBJ2-3; 7 nucleotides agree with TRBD2. CDR3 size: 15 residues. Germline V gene sequence: CDR1 DFQATT, CDR2 SNEGSKA (reference sequence). V lost 3 bases, J lost 0 bases, and 6 bases stayed unmatched. The CDR3 DNA reads as TGCAGTGCTAGCGGCGGGGGAGCTAGCACAGATACGCAGTATTTT. This encodes CSASGGGASTDTQYF.

The J gene is TRBJ1-1, the V gene TRBV7-9; no definite D call. Germline V gives CDR1 SEHNR, CDR2 FQNEAQ (reference sequence). The CDR3 is made up of 15 amino acids. The V and J ends lost 5 bases and 1 base respectively, with 14 bases between them. The CDR3, as DNA: TGTGCCAGCAGCCTAGTTAAGGGTAAGAACACTGAAGCTTTCTTT. Its translation: CASSLVKGKNTEAFF. The complete variable domain, with remaining parts taken from reference TRBV7-9 and TRBJ1-1, reads DTGVSQNPRHKITKRGQNVTFRCDPISEHNRLYWYRQTLGQGPEFLTYFQNEAQLEKSRLLSDRFSAERPKGSFSTLEIQRTEQGDSAMYLCASSLVKGKNTEAFFGQGTRLTVV.

This clonotype was found many times. This chain links TRBV5-1 with TRBJ1-1, with D maybe TRBD1 (6 bases). Trimming took 4 bases from V and 2 from J, leaving 12 bases between them. CDR3 size: 14 residues. CDR1 and CDR2 from the germline V gene are SGHRS and YFSETQ. CDR3 DNA: TGCGCCAGCAGCCTAGGACAGTCAAACACTGAAGCTTTCTTT. Residues: CASSLGQSNTEAFF.

The V and J genes are TRBV4-1 and TRBJ2-1; D ambiguous. The CDR3 contains 14 residues. CDR1 is MGHRA, CDR2 YSYEKL, per germline. The V end lost 2 bases, the J end lost 5 bases, and 10 bases lay between the germline ends. CDR3 sequence reads: CASSQLRRDNEQFF. CDR3 bases: TGCGCCAGCAGCCAATTGCGTAGGGACAATGAGCAGTTCTTC.

This clonotype was observed at least ten times. The chain is built from TRBV2 and TRBJ2-3; D not certain. This CDR3 is 13 amino acids long. CDR1 and CDR2 from the germline V gene are SNHLY and FYNNEI. Trimming took 2 bases from V and 4 from J, leaving 7 bases between them. CDR3 bases: TGTGCCAGCAGTGAATCTCGGGCAGATACGCAGTATTTT. It yields the protein CASSESRADTQYF.

V is TRBV4-2 and J is TRBJ1-5, with a weak D call TRBD1 (5 bases). The CDR3 sequence is 14 residues long. Germline CDR1 LGHNA, CDR2 YNFKEQ. V lost 1 base and J lost 6, with 10 bases in between. The CDR3 protein is CASSQAEGTQPQHF. The CDR3 nucleotides read TGTGCCAGCAGCCAAGCTGAGGGGACTCAGCCCCAGCATTTT.

This clonotype showed up just a few times. This sequence joins TRBV15 and TRBJ2-2, with D possibly matching TRBD2 (6 bases). The V gene's germline CDR1 is LNHNV and CDR2 YYDKDF (reference sequence). This CDR3 spans 14 amino acids. Between the trimmed V and J ends, which lost 0 bases and 5 bases, there was a span of 7 bases. Here the CDR3 DNA reads TGTGCCACCAGCAGAGAACGGGGGACCGGGGAGCTGTTTTTT. This gives the protein CATSRERGTGELFF.

This clonotype came up many times. The chain recombines TRBV20-1 with TRBJ1-5; 7 positions match TRBD1. This CDR3 has 16 amino acids. CDR1 and CDR2 from the germline V gene are DFQATT and SNEGSKA (reference sequence). J was trimmed by 5 bases and V by 0 bases; bases with no gene match: 10. CDR3 residues: CSARERDRQHYQPQHF. The DNA of the CDR3 is TGCAGTGCTAGAGAGCGGGACAGACAACATTATCAGCCCCAGCATTTT.

The V call is TRBV5-1, the J call TRBJ1-2, with a tentative D call TRBD1 (6 bases). This CDR3 spans 17 amino acids. Deletions cut 0 bases from V and 0 bases from J, with 15 bases between. Germline assignment: CDR1 SGHRS and CDR2 YFSETQ. CDR3 coding DNA: TGCGCCAGCAGCTTGGGATTGGGGCAGGGGCCTAACTATGGCTACACCTTC. Its protein is CASSLGLGQGPNYGYTF.

This clonotype came up many times. This rearrangement joins TRBV5-1 to TRBJ1-1; D is possibly TRBD1 (6 bases). V was shortened by 0 bases and J by 6 bases, with 12 bases between the two germline ends. In germline, CDR1 is SGHRS, CDR2 YFSETQ. This CDR3 is 14 amino acids long. CDR3 nucleotide sequence: TGCGCCAGCAGCTTGGTGGGGGGGCTGTCTGAAGCTTTCTTT. It translates to CASSLVGGLSEAFF.

The V and J genes are TRBV3-1 and TRBJ2-7, with TRBD2 matching 14 bases. Germline V lookup: CDR1 LGHDT, CDR2 YNNKEL (reference sequence). V lost 4 bases to trimming and J lost 3 bases; unmatched junction nucleotides: 5. The CDR3 runs to 16 residues. The CDR3 coding sequence is TGTGCCAGCAGCCCGGGACTAGCGGGGGACTACTACGAGCAGTACTTC. This gives the protein CASSPGLAGDYYEQYF.

This clonotype has just a few counts. The chain links TRBV15 to TRBJ2-5; D gene ambiguous. V lost 5 bases, J lost 13 bases, and 20 bases lay in between. This CDR3 has 13 residues. The germline gives CDR1 LNHNV, CDR2 YYDKDF (reference sequence). The CDR3 reads CATSLKTAIGLYF. The CDR3 nucleotides read TGTGCCACCAGCTTAAAGACGGCCATCGGCCTGTACTTC.

On this clonotype itself: Possible read error: a much larger clone is one base away. The rearrangement links TRBV11-2 to TRBJ2-2, with TRBD2 matching 9 bases. Germline V gene data show CDR1 as SGHAT and CDR2 as FQNNGV. There are 15 residues in the CDR3. J gave up 8 bases and V 2 bases, and 6 bases lay outside the gene matches. CDR3 loop: CASSLSAGGLGELFF. CDR3 nucleotides: TGTGCCAGCAGCTTATCGGCGGGGGGGCTAGGGGAGCTGTTTTTT.

This chain connects TRBV10-1 to TRBJ2-2, with TRBD1 as a possible D gene (5 bases). The length of the CDR3 is 17 residues. Germline V gives CDR1 WNHNN, CDR2 SYGVQD (reference sequence). Deletions cut 6 bases from V and 2 bases from J, with 19 bases between. Written as DNA, the CDR3 is TGCGCCAGCAGCACCGCCCGCCAGGGTAAAAACACCGGGGAGCTGTTTTTT. It codes for CASSTARQGKNTGELFF.

This clonotype has at least ten counts. The rearrangement joins TRBV3-1 to TRBJ1-2, with 7 bases matching TRBD1. CDR3 length: 17 residues. CDR1 and CDR2 from the germline V gene are LGHDT and YNNKEL (reference sequence). V trimming: 4 bases; J trimming: 1 base; junction bases outside the gene matches: 12. CDR3 in amino acids: CASSRGTASSGNYGYTF. DNA of the CDR3: TGTGCCAGCAGCCGGGGGACAGCGTCAAGCGGTAACTATGGCTACACCTTC. Drawing the rest from reference TRBV3-1 and TRBJ1-2, the complete variable domain is DTAVSQTPKYLVTQMGNDKSIKCEQNLGHDTMYWYKQDSKKFLKIMFSYNNKELIINETVPNRFSPKSPDKAHLNLHINSLELGDSAVYFCASSRGTASSGNYGYTFGSGTRLTVV.

There are many counts of this clonotype. J is TRBJ1-1 and V is TRBV5-1; D remains ambiguous. Trimming shortened V by 6 bases and J by 4 bases, and 13 bases separated the two germline ends. CDR1 SGHRS and CDR2 YFSETQ come from the germline V gene. This CDR3 comprises 13 residues. CDR3 sequence (DNA): TGCGCCAGCAACCTCCGACCGGGCACTGAAGCTTTCTTT. It codes for CASNLRPGTEAFF.

This clonotype showed up just a few times. This sequence joins TRBV20-1 and TRBJ1-6; 7 nucleotides align to TRBD1. V lost 0 bases and J lost 6; bases outside the gene matches: 8. Germline V gene lookup returns CDR1 DFQATT and CDR2 SNEGSKA (reference sequence). The CDR3 spans 16 residues. The CDR3 is CSARENPGQVNSPLHF. The CDR3 region has the DNA TGCAGTGCTAGAGAAAATCCCGGACAGGTTAATTCACCCCTCCACTTT.